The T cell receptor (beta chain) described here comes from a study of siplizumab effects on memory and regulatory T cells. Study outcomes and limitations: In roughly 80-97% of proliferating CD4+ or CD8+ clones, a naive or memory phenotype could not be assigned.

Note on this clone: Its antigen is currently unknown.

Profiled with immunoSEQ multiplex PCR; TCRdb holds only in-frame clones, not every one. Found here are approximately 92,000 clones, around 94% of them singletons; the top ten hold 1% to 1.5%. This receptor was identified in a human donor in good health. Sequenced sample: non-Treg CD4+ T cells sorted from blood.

Here the CDR3 DNA reads TGTGCCAGCAGCGAGGGGATGGAACAGCCCCAGCATTTT. Amino acid sequence: CASSEGMEQPQHF. The V and J genes are TRBV6-1 and TRBJ1-5; a weak D match, TRBD1 (5 bases). The V and J ends lost 6 bases and 7 bases respectively, with 13 bases between them. Germline V gives CDR1 MNHNS, CDR2 SASEGT. This CDR3 comprises 13 residues.